This T cell receptor (beta chain) originates from a study of response to subunit inactivated influenza vaccine. TCRdb re-analysed the RT-PCR reads in MiXCR, keeping a single row per CDR3 protein. This table has around 750,000 distinct CDR3 sequences, roughly 20% appearing once. This clonotype appeared many times. CDR1 SGHTA and CDR2 FQGNSA come from the germline V gene. This CDR3 is 16 amino acids long. V was trimmed by 5 bases and J by 10 bases, leaving 21 bases between them. The sequence was obtained from a man aged 45-60 years who received an inactivated influenza vaccine. This specimen consisted of PBMCs from blood, obtained less than 6 days after vaccination. V gene TRBV7-2 combines with J gene TRBJ1-6, with D possibly TRBD1 on 5 matching bases. This chain's CDR3 is CASSVGGAPSDSPLHF. Here the CDR3 DNA reads TGTGCCAGCAGCGTAGGAGGGGCCCCGTCGGACTCACCCCTCCACTTT. Full variable domain (remainder filled in from reference TRBV7-2 and TRBJ1-6): GAGVSQSPSNKVTEKGKDVELRCDPISGHTALYWYRQSLGQGLEFLIYFQGNSAPDKSGLPSDRFSAERTGGSVSTLTIQRTQQEDSAVYLCASSVGGAPSDSPLHFGNGTRLTVT.